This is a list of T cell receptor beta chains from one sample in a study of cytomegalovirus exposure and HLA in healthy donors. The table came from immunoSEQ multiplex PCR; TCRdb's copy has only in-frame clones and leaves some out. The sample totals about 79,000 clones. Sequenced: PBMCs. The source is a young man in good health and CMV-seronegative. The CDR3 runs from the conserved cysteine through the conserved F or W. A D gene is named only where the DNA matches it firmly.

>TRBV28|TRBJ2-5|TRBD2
CASLLAGGPVETQYF
TGTGCCAGCCTTTTAGCGGGGGGGCCCGTTGAGACCCAGTACTTC
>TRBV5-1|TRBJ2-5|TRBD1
CASSLGQGAPETQYF
TGCGCCAGCAGCTTGGGTCAGGGGGCACCTGAGACCCAGTACTTC
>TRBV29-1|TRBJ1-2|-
CSVGGDGSNYGYTF
TGCAGCGTGGGAGGGGACGGATCTAACTATGGCTACACCTTC
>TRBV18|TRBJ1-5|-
CASSSRGLSNQPQHF
TGTGCCAGCTCATCACGGGGACTTAGCAATCAGCCCCAGCATTTT
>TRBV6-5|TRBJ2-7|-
CASRSRGQWYF
TGTGCCAGCAGATCACGAGGGCAATGGTACTTC
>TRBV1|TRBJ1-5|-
CTSSRPAGSFYSNQPQHF
TGCACCAGCAGCCGTCCAGCGGGGAGTTTTTATAGCAATCAGCCCCAGCATTTT
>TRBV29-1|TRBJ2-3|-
CSVKGGTDTQYF
TGCAGCGTCAAAGGGGGCACAGATACGCAGTATTTT
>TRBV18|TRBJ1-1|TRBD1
CASSPPGQGVPTEAFF
TGTGCCAGCTCACCTCCGGGACAGGGGGTGCCCACTGAAGCTTTCTTT
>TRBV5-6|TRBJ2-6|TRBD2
CASSRPLGGSRANVLTF
TGTGCCAGCAGCCGGCCTCTAGGCGGGAGTAGGGCCAACGTCCTGACTTTC
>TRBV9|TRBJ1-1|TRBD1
CASSAGQLNTEAFF
TGTGCCAGCAGCGCGGGACAGTTGAACACTGAAGCTTTCTTT
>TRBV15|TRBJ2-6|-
CATSRDAGVGANVLTF
TGTGCCACCAGCAGAGATGCAGGGGTGGGGGCCAACGTCCTGACTTTC
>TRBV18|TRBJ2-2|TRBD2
CASSLLAGANTGELFF
TGTGCCAGCTCCCTACTAGCGGGGGCCAACACCGGGGAGCTGTTTTTT
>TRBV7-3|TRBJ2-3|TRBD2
CASSPAGGRATDTQYF
TGTGCCAGCAGCCCCGCGGGCGGGAGGGCCACAGATACGCAGTATTTT
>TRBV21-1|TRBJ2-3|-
CASSTLLPGLSTDTQYF
TGTGCCAGCAGCACCCTCCTACCGGGTCTAAGCACAGATACGCAGTATTTT
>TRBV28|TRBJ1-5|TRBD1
CASRPPDRAPSQPQHF
TGTGCCAGCAGGCCCCCTGACAGGGCCCCTAGTCAGCCCCAGCATTTT
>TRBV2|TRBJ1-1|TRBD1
CASQRDRDTEAFF
TGTGCCAGCCAGAGGGACAGGGACACTGAAGCTTTCTTT
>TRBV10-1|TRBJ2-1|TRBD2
CASSEYEREGPYNEQFF
TGCGCCAGCAGTGAGTATGAGCGGGAGGGCCCCTACAATGAGCAGTTCTTC
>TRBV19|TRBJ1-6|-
CASTLGGLNSPLHF
TGTGCCAGTACCCTCGGGGGGCTTAATTCACCCCTCCACTTT
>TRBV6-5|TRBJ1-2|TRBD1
CASSPGQGGYGYTF
TGTGCCAGCAGCCCGGGACAGGGTGGCTATGGCTACACCTTC
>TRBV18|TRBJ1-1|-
CASSPLTGTRNTEAFF
TGTGCCAGCTCGCCACTGACCGGGACACGGAACACTGAAGCTTTCTTT
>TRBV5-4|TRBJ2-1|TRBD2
CASSSTSGEQFF
TGTGCCAGCAGCTCCACTAGCGGTGAGCAGTTCTTC
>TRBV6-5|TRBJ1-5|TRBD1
CASSHGTGHNQPQHF
TGTGCCAGCAGCCACGGGACAGGTCACAATCAGCCCCAGCATTTT
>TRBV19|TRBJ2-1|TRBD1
CASSAPRQGYDEQFF
TGTGCCAGTAGTGCCCCCCGACAGGGTTACGATGAGCAGTTCTTC
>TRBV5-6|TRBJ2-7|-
CASSPWGVDYEQYF
TGTGCCAGCAGCCCGTGGGGGGTCGACTACGAGCAGTACTTC
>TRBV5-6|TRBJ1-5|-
CASSWGGVGVGQPQHF
TGTGCCAGCAGCTGGGGAGGGGTAGGGGTCGGTCAGCCCCAGCATTTT
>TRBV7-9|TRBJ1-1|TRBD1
CASSFTGANTEAFF
TGTGCCAGCAGCTTTACAGGGGCGAACACTGAAGCTTTCTTT
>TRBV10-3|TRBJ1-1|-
CAISESSGGTEAFF
TGTGCCATCAGTGAGTCATCCGGGGGTACTGAAGCTTTCTTT